A single T cell receptor beta chain is shown here with its context. Its antigen is as yet unknown. A much larger clone lies a single base off, so this may be a read error. The entry originates in a study of tumor-infiltrating lymphocytes in primary liver carcinoma. Overall study findings and caveats: Tumor region pairs outstripped tumor-adjacent and tumor-blood pairs in overlap.

Co-extracted RNA and DNA came from 20-30 mg of unsorted bulk tissue. With a constant-region primer, TCR beta cDNA was made from approximately 520 ng of total RNA. Three nested multiplex PCR rounds, a slightly modified ARM-PCR, produced the libraries for TCR beta. Two initial PCR rounds of approximately 10 cycles each paired TRBV1-TRBV30 forward primers with a C-beta reverse primer. Via MiXCR, TCRdb re-called the multiplex PCR reads, giving one row per CDR3 protein. Altogether 90,000 to 150,000 distinct CDR3 sequences are present, 55% to 75% being singletons, with the ten largest covering 7% to 10%. CDR3 length: 12 amino acids. V lost 6 bases to trimming and J lost 4 bases, with 10 bases between them.

Sequenced sample: liver tumor tissue from sampling region 1. Subset described: tumor region T1, superior pole. This TCR was sampled from a woman in her fifties or sixties with primary liver carcinoma and hepatitis B virus infection. The genes are TRBV12-3 or TRBV12-4 and TRBJ2-7; D is uncertain. CDR3: CASRLRWYEQYF. The DNA for the CDR3 is TGTGCCAGCAGGCTCCGCTGGTACGAGCAGTACTTC.